The rows below give T cell receptor beta chains drawn from one sample of a study of T-cell memory formation after mild COVID-19. TCRdb itself ran the 5' RACE reads through MiXCR, one entry per CDR3 protein. Of roughly 410,000 distinct CDR3 sequences listed, 20% to 30% are singletons. The sample comprised PBMCs or a T cell subset sorted from them (not recorded which). Source of these receptors: an adult woman who had mild COVID-19 (a few samples of this study predate the infection). Cell type and time point are not known. Both conserved end residues are part of each CDR3. The order of the fields is D gene, clone size, V gene, J gene, CDR3 protein, CDR3 DNA. D genes are given only for firm matches. A row's size may be missing; if present it is once, few, many or a size class.

d_gene: -
abundance: -
v_gene: TRBV12-5
j_gene: TRBJ2-2
CDR3aa: CASGLSDPVDYNTGELFF
CDR3nt: TGTGCTAGTGGTTTGAGCGACCCCGTTGACTATAACACCGGGGAGCTGTTTTTT

d_gene: -
abundance: few
v_gene: TRBV5-1
j_gene: TRBJ2-1
CDR3aa: CASSLASGAEQFF
CDR3nt: TGCGCCAGCAGCTTAGCCAGCGGAGCAGAGCAGTTCTTC

d_gene: TRBD2
abundance: -
v_gene: TRBV11-3
j_gene: TRBJ2-5
CDR3aa: CASSLGVAGFGETQYF
CDR3nt: TGTGCCAGCAGCTTAGGGGTAGCGGGATTCGGAGAGACCCAGTACTTC

d_gene: TRBD1
abundance: few
v_gene: TRBV23-1
j_gene: TRBJ1-1
CDR3aa: CASSHGQVISEAFF
CDR3nt: TGCGCCAGCAGTCACGGACAGGTGATATCTGAAGCTTTCTTT

d_gene: -
abundance: few
v_gene: TRBV5-1
j_gene: TRBJ2-7
CDR3aa: CASRIGHPNEQYF
CDR3nt: TGCGCCAGCAGAATCGGACATCCTAACGAGCAGTACTTC

d_gene: -
abundance: -
v_gene: TRBV5-1
j_gene: TRBJ2-7
CDR3aa: CASRVVVDKDEQYF
CDR3nt: TGCGCCAGCCGAGTTGTCGTGGATAAAGACGAGCAGTACTTC

d_gene: TRBD1
abundance: few
v_gene: TRBV4-1
j_gene: TRBJ2-7
CDR3aa: CASSQEGTGYYEQYF
CDR3nt: TGCGCCAGCAGCCAAGAAGGGACAGGCTACTACGAGCAGTACTTC

d_gene: -
abundance: -
v_gene: TRBV27
j_gene: TRBJ2-7
CDR3aa: CASSQRVSYEQYF
CDR3nt: TGTGCCAGCAGTCAAAGGGTCTCCTACGAGCAGTACTTC

d_gene: -
abundance: few
v_gene: TRBV21-1
j_gene: TRBJ1-5
CDR3aa: CASSREGQPPGNQPQHF
CDR3nt: TGTGCCAGCAGCCGTGAGGGACAGCCCCCCGGCAATCAGCCCCAGCATTTT

d_gene: TRBD2
abundance: many
v_gene: TRBV11-3
j_gene: TRBJ2-1
CDR3aa: CASSLVAGGRNEQFF
CDR3nt: TGTGCCAGCAGCTTAGTAGCGGGAGGGCGTAATGAGCAGTTCTTC

d_gene: TRBD1
abundance: few
v_gene: TRBV7-2
j_gene: TRBJ2-7
CDR3aa: CASSSNTGGRGYEQYF
CDR3nt: TGTGCCAGCAGCTCCAACACAGGGGGCAGGGGCTACGAGCAGTACTTC

d_gene: TRBD2
abundance: few
v_gene: TRBV4-3
j_gene: TRBJ2-5
CDR3aa: CASSRIAGGETQYF
CDR3nt: TGCGCCAGCAGCCGTATAGCGGGCGGGGAGACCCAGTACTTC

d_gene: -
abundance: -
v_gene: TRBV7-2
j_gene: TRBJ2-7
CDR3aa: CASSLTIDYEQYF
CDR3nt: TGTGCCAGCAGCTTAACTATCGACTACGAGCAGTACTTC

d_gene: -
abundance: few
v_gene: TRBV7-2
j_gene: TRBJ2-5
CDR3aa: CASSIGERETQYF
CDR3nt: TGTGCCAGCAGCATCGGAGAGCGGGAGACCCAGTACTTC

d_gene: TRBD2
abundance: few
v_gene: TRBV9
j_gene: TRBJ2-3
CDR3aa: CASSVVSSASGVYTDTQYF
CDR3nt: TGTGCCAGCAGCGTAGTGTCATCGGCTAGCGGGGTTTACACAGATACGCAGTATTTT

d_gene: TRBD1
abundance: -
v_gene: TRBV5-8
j_gene: TRBJ1-5
CDR3aa: CASTMGQGASSRQPQHF
CDR3nt: TGTGCCAGCACCATGGGACAGGGGGCGTCATCGCGGCAGCCCCAGCATTTT

d_gene: -
abundance: few
v_gene: TRBV5-1
j_gene: TRBJ2-7
CDR3aa: CASSLEEAGYEQYF
CDR3nt: TGCGCCAGCAGCTTGGAGGAGGCGGGTTACGAGCAGTACTTC

d_gene: TRBD1
abundance: -
v_gene: TRBV5-1
j_gene: TRBJ2-7
CDR3aa: CASSLRPGTGGDEQYF
CDR3nt: TGCGCCAGCAGCTTACGTCCTGGGACAGGGGGCGACGAGCAGTACTTC

d_gene: TRBD2
abundance: many
v_gene: TRBV5-5
j_gene: TRBJ2-7
CDR3aa: CASSRGLAYEQYF
CDR3nt: TGTGCCAGCAGCCGGGGACTAGCCTACGAGCAGTACTTC

d_gene: -
abundance: few
v_gene: TRBV7-2
j_gene: TRBJ2-3
CDR3aa: CASSPRRGVDTQYF
CDR3nt: TGTGCCAGCAGTCCCCGGCGGGGAGTTGACACGCAGTATTTT

d_gene: -
abundance: few
v_gene: TRBV7-2
j_gene: TRBJ2-5
CDR3aa: CASSFTQVSGAQYF
CDR3nt: TGTGCCAGCAGCTTCACACAGGTGTCAGGGGCCCAGTACTTC

d_gene: TRBD1
abundance: few
v_gene: TRBV20-1
j_gene: TRBJ2-2
CDR3aa: CSARALGQGAGNTGELFF
CDR3nt: TGCAGTGCTAGAGCCCTCGGACAGGGGGCAGGTAACACCGGGGAGCTGTTTTTT

d_gene: TRBD1
abundance: -
v_gene: TRBV20-1
j_gene: TRBJ1-1
CDR3aa: CSARETGGNTEAFF
CDR3nt: TGCAGTGCTAGAGAGACAGGGGGGAACACTGAAGCTTTCTTT

d_gene: -
abundance: -
v_gene: TRBV18
j_gene: TRBJ2-2
CDR3aa: CASSAPGANTGELFF
CDR3nt: TGTGCCAGCTCAGCCCCGGGAGCGAACACCGGGGAGCTGTTTTTT

d_gene: -
abundance: few
v_gene: TRBV29-1
j_gene: TRBJ2-3
CDR3aa: CSVIPSSGTDTQYF
CDR3nt: TGCAGCGTGATTCCTAGCAGCGGCACAGATACGCAGTATTTT

d_gene: TRBD1
abundance: -
v_gene: TRBV30
j_gene: TRBJ1-1
CDR3aa: CAWNRGRSTEAFF
CDR3nt: TGTGCCTGGAACAGGGGGCGAAGCACTGAAGCTTTCTTT

d_gene: TRBD2
abundance: -
v_gene: TRBV6-5
j_gene: TRBJ2-2
CDR3aa: CASRPNRGLAGGYGGELFF
CDR3nt: TGTGCCAGCAGACCCAATAGGGGACTAGCGGGGGGCTATGGCGGGGAGCTGTTTTTT

d_gene: -
abundance: few
v_gene: TRBV20-1
j_gene: TRBJ2-7
CDR3aa: CSARDGGYEQYF
CDR3nt: TGCAGTGCTAGAGATGGAGGGTACGAGCAGTACTTC

d_gene: -
abundance: few
v_gene: TRBV10-3
j_gene: TRBJ2-3
CDR3aa: CAISDGYTQYF
CDR3nt: TGTGCCATCAGTGACGGGTATACGCAGTATTTT

d_gene: -
abundance: few
v_gene: TRBV6-5
j_gene: TRBJ1-2
CDR3aa: CASSATRTSYGYTF
CDR3nt: TGTGCCAGCAGTGCCACTAGGACTAGCTATGGCTACACCTTC

d_gene: TRBD1
abundance: -
v_gene: TRBV6-5
j_gene: TRBJ1-2
CDR3aa: CASRDTGQGAVSGYTF
CDR3nt: TGTGCCAGCAGAGATACGGGACAGGGGGCTGTATCTGGCTACACCTTC

d_gene: TRBD2
abundance: -
v_gene: TRBV6-6
j_gene: TRBJ2-1
CDR3aa: CASSRSGLDNEQFF
CDR3nt: TGTGCCAGCAGTCGTTCGGGACTAGACAATGAGCAGTTCTTC

d_gene: -
abundance: -
v_gene: TRBV19
j_gene: TRBJ2-1
CDR3aa: CASSFRTGYNEQFF
CDR3nt: TGTGCCAGTAGTTTCCGGACGGGGTACAATGAGCAGTTCTTC

d_gene: -
abundance: few
v_gene: TRBV6-5
j_gene: TRBJ2-7
CDR3aa: CASSYSGGLPVDEQYF
CDR3nt: TGTGCCAGCAGTTACTCAGGAGGACTACCCGTCGACGAGCAGTACTTC

d_gene: TRBD2
abundance: few
v_gene: TRBV5-5
j_gene: TRBJ2-7
CDR3aa: CASSRGGSFHEQYF
CDR3nt: TGTGCCAGCAGCCGGGGGGGCTCATTCCACGAGCAGTACTTC

d_gene: -
abundance: few
v_gene: TRBV5-1
j_gene: TRBJ2-1
CDR3aa: CASSFKATPPGAANEQFF
CDR3nt: TGCGCCAGCAGCTTTAAAGCGACGCCGCCCGGGGCGGCCAATGAGCAGTTCTTC

d_gene: TRBD1
abundance: few
v_gene: TRBV29-1
j_gene: TRBJ2-7
CDR3aa: CSVEVSRGRFAYEQYF
CDR3nt: TGCAGCGTTGAAGTGAGCAGGGGGCGATTTGCCTACGAGCAGTACTTC

d_gene: -
abundance: -
v_gene: TRBV11-2
j_gene: TRBJ1-1
CDR3aa: CASSLALRAGDTEAFF
CDR3nt: TGTGCCAGCAGCTTAGCCCTCAGGGCAGGAGACACTGAAGCTTTCTTT

d_gene: -
abundance: -
v_gene: TRBV11-3
j_gene: TRBJ1-1
CDR3aa: CASSNSQMNTEAFF
CDR3nt: TGTGCCAGCAGTAATTCGCAGATGAACACTGAAGCTTTCTTT

d_gene: -
abundance: -
v_gene: TRBV9
j_gene: TRBJ1-1
CDR3aa: CASSDPTGKAFF
CDR3nt: TGTGCCAGCAGTGACCCGACCGGGAAGGCTTTCTTT

d_gene: -
abundance: many
v_gene: TRBV10-2
j_gene: TRBJ1-3
CDR3aa: CASSDWGILGNTIYF
CDR3nt: TGCGCCAGCAGTGACTGGGGGATCCTAGGAAACACCATATATTTT